The present T cell receptor (beta chain) was sequenced within a study of T cell responses to AZD1222 COVID-19 vaccine. Study results and limitations: Samples come after the peak T cell response, not at day 14. Spike as a whole was targeted by vaccine-associated CD4 TCRs, dominant at 160-218 and 743-854.

The V end lost 5 bases, the J end lost 1 base, and 9 bases lay between the germline ends. There are 14 residues in the CDR3. The germline CDR1 and CDR2 sequences are MGHRA and YSYEKL. A word on this clone: The antigen remains undetermined.

TCRdb's copy holds only in-frame clones and misses some; the assay was immunoSEQ multiplex PCR. The table lists 150,000 to 170,000 clones, 90% of them singletons. The sequencing here drew on peripheral blood, taken on day 0 of AZD1222 vaccination. V and J are TRBV4-1 and TRBJ1-5; no reliable D call. The receptor was derived from an adult in good health. As DNA, the CDR3 is TGCGCCAGCAGCGGTAGGGTGAGCAATCAGCCCCAGCATTTT. It yields the protein CASSGRVSNQPQHF.